A selection of T cell receptor beta chains follows, all from one sample in a study of response to subunit inactivated influenza vaccine. TCRdb fed the RT-PCR reads into MiXCR, producing one record per CDR3 protein. The sample carries more than 400,000 distinct CDR3 sequences, roughly 11% recorded once. Source: PBMCs from blood, taken roughly 47 days after vaccination. Receptors were obtained from a man in his fifties or sixties who received an inactivated influenza vaccine. Both conserved end residues are part of each CDR3. The D gene is left open where the match is weak. Clone sizes are given selectively: once, few, many, or a class where the clone is expanded.

j_call	v_call	cdr3_length	d_call	clone_size	cdr3_nt	cdr3_aa
TRBJ1-2	TRBV7-9	14	NA	NA	TGTGCCAGCCGAGCCAATACAGGGCACTATGGCTACACCTTC	CASRANTGHYGYTF
TRBJ2-7	TRBV4-2	14	NA	NA	TGTGCCAGCAGCCAAGAATCAAGCGTGGACGAGCAGTACTTC	CASSQESSVDEQYF
TRBJ2-5	TRBV4-2	16	TRBD2	few	TGTGCCAGCAGCCAAGGCGTAGCGGGGGGGCCAGAGACCCAGTACTTC	CASSQGVAGGPETQYF
TRBJ1-6	TRBV9	15	NA	NA	TGTGCCAGCAGCCCCCTCGAGGGCTATAATTCACCCCTCCACTTT	CASSPLEGYNSPLHF
TRBJ2-3	TRBV20-1	15	NA	many	TGCAGTGCTAGGGAAATGGGACACTACACAGATACGCAGTATTTT	CSAREMGHYTDTQYF
TRBJ2-5	TRBV20-1	16	NA	many	TGCAGTGCTAGAGATTCTCGGCTGACAACACAAGAGACCCAGTACTTC	CSARDSRLTTQETQYF
TRBJ2-3	TRBV13	17	TRBD2	NA	TGTGCCAGCATCCAAAGGAGCGGGGGGGCCGTGGAAGATACGCAGTATTTT	CASIQRSGGAVEDTQYF
TRBJ2-5	TRBV5-1	16	TRBD1	few	TGCGCCAGCAGCCCAACGGGGACAGGGGGCGTTGAGACCCAGTACTTC	CASSPTGTGGVETQYF
TRBJ2-2	TRBV28	16	NA	NA	TGTGCCAGCAGTCGGCCGGCACAGGGCCTGTCCGGGGAGCTGTTTTTT	CASSRPAQGLSGELFF
TRBJ2-1	TRBV20-1	12	TRBD1	few	TGCAGAAAGACAGGGGTTAACAATGAGCAGTTCTTC	CRKTGVNNEQFF
TRBJ2-1	TRBV10-3	17	TRBD1	NA	TGTGCCGGTACCGGGACAGGAGGGAGCAGGATTCACAATGAGCAGTTCTTC	CAGTGTGGSRIHNEQFF
TRBJ2-1	TRBV7-8	14	NA	many	TGTGCCAGCAGCTTAGCGCCGCCAGGCAATGAGCAGTTCTTC	CASSLAPPGNEQFF
TRBJ1-5	TRBV20-1	15	TRBD1	many	TGCAGTGCTAGAGATCAAACAGGGGAGACTCAGCCCCAGCATTTT	CSARDQTGETQPQHF
TRBJ1-2	TRBV10-3	13	TRBD1	NA	TGTGCCATCAGGGGACAGGGGCAGGATGGCTACACCTTC	CAIRGQGQDGYTF
TRBJ2-5	TRBV7-9	15	NA	few	TGTGCCAGCAGCCCACAAAATTCAATGGGGGAGACCCAGTACTTC	CASSPQNSMGETQYF